One sample yielded the 17 T cell receptor beta chains listed below, sequenced in a study of T cell responses to AZD1222 COVID-19 vaccine. Clones were sequenced by immunoSEQ multiplex PCR, and TCRdb holds only the in-frame ones, with some missing. In the table there are 110,000 to 150,000 clones, around 88% of which are singletons. Material: peripheral blood, obtained on day 0 of AZD1222 vaccination. Source of these receptors: an adult in good health.

The gene calls are TRBV20-1 and TRBJ2-5, with TRBD2 identical over 10 bases. V was clipped by 3 bases and J by 3 bases; unmatched bases: 4. The germline gives CDR1 DFQATT, CDR2 SNEGSKA (reference sequence). This CDR3 comprises 14 residues. CDR3 coding DNA: TGCAGTGCTAGTGGACTAGCGGTAAAAGAGACCCAGTACTTC. Residues: CSASGLAVKETQYF.

The CDR3: CASSYPLVSSLKETQYF. The CDR3 DNA reads as TGTGCCAGCAGCTATCCACTAGTGTCGTCTCTTAAAGAGACCCAGTACTTC. This chain joins TRBV11-2 and TRBJ2-5; weak D call: TRBD2 (5 bases). The CDR3 loop spans 17 amino acids. Per the germline V gene, CDR1 is SGHAT and CDR2 is FQNNGV. V gave up 4 bases and J gave up 3 bases, with 21 bases separating them.

The chain couples TRBV4-1 to TRBJ1-5; the D gene is possibly TRBD1 (6 bases). The CDR3 loop spans 15 amino acids. Trimming pared 0 bases from V and 5 bases from J, leaving 11 bases between. Germline V CDR1 and CDR2: MGHRA, YSYEKL. The CDR3 coding sequence is TGCGCCAGCAGCCAAGATTGGGGACACGATCAGCCCCAGCATTTT. Protein product: CASSQDWGHDQPQHF.

This chain connects TRBV7-9 to TRBJ1-3, with D perhaps TRBD1 (5 bases). The V end was cut by 5 bases, the J end by 4 bases, with 15 bases between. Germline V gene lookup returns CDR1 SEHNR and CDR2 FQNEAQ (reference sequence). This CDR3 spans 15 amino acids. The CDR3 sequence is CASSPSGGTGNTIYF. CDR3 DNA: TGTGCCAGCAGCCCTAGCGGGGGTACAGGAAACACCATATATTTT.

Here the CDR3 reads CASSIRPSNTEAFF. DNA of the CDR3: TGTGCCAGCAGCATCAGACCGAGTAACACTGAAGCTTTCTTT. The rearrangement uses TRBV9 and TRBJ1-1; D is undetermined. Germline V CDR1 and CDR2: SGDLS, YYNGEE. The length of the CDR3 is 14 residues. Between the trimmed V and J ends, which lost 4 bases and 2 bases, there was a span of 12 bases.

This clone was observed at least ten times. The CDR3 coding sequence is TGTGCCAGCAGCCAACGACAGGCCGAGCAGTACTTC. It translates to CASSQRQAEQYF. The genes are TRBV14 and TRBJ2-7; tentative D call: TRBD1 (6 bases). The germline CDR1 and CDR2 sequences are SGHDN and FVKESK. Trimming took 2 bases from V and 6 from J, leaving 8 bases between them. The CDR3 has 12 amino acids.

This clone has just one count. This rearrangement joins TRBV7-9 to TRBJ2-3; 10 nucleotides align to TRBD2. V lost 5 bases, J lost 1 base, and 3 bases stayed unmatched. Germline V lookup: CDR1 SEHNR, CDR2 FQNEAQ (reference sequence). The CDR3 has 15 residues. The CDR3 here is CASSRTSGGTDTQYF. The CDR3, as DNA: TGTGCCAGCAGCCGCACTAGCGGGGGCACAGATACGCAGTATTTT. The full variable domain, rest sourced from reference TRBV7-9 and TRBJ2-3, is DTGVSQNPRHKITKRGQNVTFRCDPISEHNRLYWYRQTLGQGPEFLTYFQNEAQLEKSRLLSDRFSAERPKGSFSTLEIQRTEQGDSAMYLCASSRTSGGTDTQYFGPGTRLTVL.

The rearrangement uses TRBV6-6 and TRBJ2-1; D is ambiguous. CDR3 length: 15 residues. CDR1 is MNHNY, CDR2 SVGAGI, per germline (reference sequence). Trimming left V 6 bases short and J 0 bases short, with 12 bases between. CDR3 residues: CASSPRTASYNEQFF. The CDR3 DNA is TGTGCCAGCAGCCCACGAACAGCCTCCTACAATGAGCAGTTCTTC.

The chain is built from TRBV27 and TRBJ1-5; no clear D gene. The CDR3 runs 13 residues. Germline CDR1 reads MNHEY; CDR2 reads SMNVEV (reference sequence). V lost 0 bases and J 3 bases, leaving 3 bases between the germline ends. CDR3 sequence reads: CASSLSTNQPQHF. The CDR3 DNA is TGTGCCAGCAGTTTATCTACCAATCAGCCCCAGCATTTT.

The chain uses TRBV5-1 and TRBJ2-5, with 11 bases identical to TRBD2. This CDR3 is 16 amino acids long. Trimming cost V 1 base and J 2 bases; bases outside gene matches: 4. CDR1 is SGHRS, CDR2 YFSETQ, per germline. The DNA for the CDR3 is TGCGCCAGCAGCTTGTGGGGACTAGCGGAACAAGAGACCCAGTACTTC. It yields the protein CASSLWGLAEQETQYF.

The chain has TRBV6-2 or TRBV6-3 and TRBJ1-1; D not certain. The V gene's germline CDR1 is MNHEY and CDR2 SVGEGT. Deletions cut 6 bases from V and 5 bases from J, with 13 bases between. CDR3 length equals 13 residues. In DNA form, the CDR3 reads TGTGCCAGCAGCCCTATTGACAAGACTGAAGCTTTCTTT. It specifies CASSPIDKTEAFF.

The V and J genes are TRBV7-8 and TRBJ1-1; 7 positions agree with TRBD1. Germline-derived CDR1 and CDR2 are SGHVS and FQNEAQ. J gave up 5 bases and V 1 base, and 7 bases lay outside the gene matches. This CDR3 is built from 15 residues. Here the CDR3 DNA reads TGTGCCAGCAGCTTAGATGGAGGGGGCCTGACTGAAGCTTTCTTT. This translates into CASSLDGGGLTEAFF.

This chain connects TRBV29-1 to TRBJ1-1; no firm D call. The CDR3 length is 12 residues. V was pared by 4 bases and J by 3 bases, with 9 bases between. Germline CDR1 is SQVTM and CDR2 is ANQGSEA. CDR3 DNA sequence: TGCAGCGTTGGGCGGGTGGACACTGAAGCTTTCTTT. Its protein is CSVGRVDTEAFF. The whole variable domain, filled in from reference TRBV29-1 and TRBJ1-1, reads SAVISQKPSRDICQRGTSLTIQCQVDSQVTMMFWYRQQPGQSLTLIATANQGSEATYESGFVIDKFPISRPNLTFSTLTVSNMSPEDSSIYLCSVGRVDTEAFFGQGTRLTVV.

This chain links TRBV2 with TRBJ1-2; D call uncertain. Germline loops: CDR1 SNHLY, CDR2 FYNNEI. This CDR3 is built from 11 residues. Trimming removed 4 bases from V and 5 bases from J, with 5 bases in between. The chain's CDR3 is CASSVRYGYTF. The CDR3 coding sequence is TGTGCCAGCAGTGTCCGATATGGCTACACCTTC.

The chain combines TRBV28 with TRBJ1-2, with 8 nucleotides matching TRBD1. Germline V CDR1 and CDR2: MDHEN, SYDVKM. Trimming cost V 6 bases and J 6 bases; bases outside gene matches: 9. The CDR3 consists of 14 residues. The CDR3 DNA follows: TGTGCCAGCAGCCGGACAGGGATACGGGATGGCTACACCTTC. Protein product: CASSRTGIRDGYTF.

This chain joins TRBV7-9 and TRBJ1-2; D is possibly TRBD1 (6 bases). Germline V gene lookup returns CDR1 SEHNR and CDR2 FQNEAQ (reference sequence). V lost 5 bases and J 7 bases, leaving 17 bases between the germline ends. This CDR3 contains 14 residues. CDR3 amino acids: CASSQGSAVGGYTF. In DNA form, the CDR3 reads TGTGCCAGCAGCCAGGGGTCCGCCGTGGGTGGCTACACCTTC.

V and J are TRBV9 and TRBJ1-1, with D uncertain. V lost 3 bases and J lost 4, with 13 bases in between. CDR3 length: 14 amino acids. Per the germline V gene, CDR1 is SGDLS and CDR2 is YYNGEE. The CDR3 region is CASSAPEEVTEAFF. The DNA for the CDR3 is TGTGCCAGCAGCGCACCCGAGGAGGTCACTGAAGCTTTCTTT.